The 3 T cell receptor beta chains below were found in one sample sequenced in a study of cytomegalovirus exposure and HLA in healthy donors. PCR employed 60 Vbeta and 13 Jbeta primers. Method: immunoSEQ multiplex PCR; TCRdb's copy keeps in-frame clones and lacks some. Among 110,000 or so clones listed, about 79% were seen once. The material sequenced was PBMCs. The receptors originated from a woman younger than 35 in good health and CMV-seronegative.

The V gene is TRBV11-2, the J gene TRBJ2-3, with 8 bases that match TRBD1. Germline CDR1 SGHAT, CDR2 FQNNGV. The V and J ends lost 6 bases and 2 bases, in that order; junction bases with no gene match: 10. CDR3 length: 16 amino acids. The CDR3 here is CASRIAGGAATDTQYF. The CDR3 DNA reads TGTGCCAGCAGGATTGCAGGGGGCGCAGCCACAGATACGCAGTATTTT.

The chain uses TRBV5-1 and TRBJ2-4; a possible D gene is TRBD1 (5 bases). The V gene's germline CDR1 is SGHRS and CDR2 YFSETQ. The CDR3 runs 13 residues. Trimming pared 0 bases from V and 6 bases from J, leaving 7 bases between. This CDR3 reads CASSLEGLNIQYF. CDR3 sequence (DNA): TGCGCCAGCAGCTTGGAGGGGCTAAACATTCAGTACTTC.

This clone turned up a few times. V is TRBV28 and J is TRBJ2-4, with TRBD1 identical over 7 bases. Per germline, CDR1 MDHEN and CDR2 SYDVKM. J was trimmed by 10 bases and V by 6 bases; bases with no gene match: 9. The CDR3 is 13 amino acids. In nucleotides, the CDR3 is TGTGCCAGCAGCGTAGGGGGCCAAGGGATTCAGTACTTC. This translates into CASSVGGQGIQYF.